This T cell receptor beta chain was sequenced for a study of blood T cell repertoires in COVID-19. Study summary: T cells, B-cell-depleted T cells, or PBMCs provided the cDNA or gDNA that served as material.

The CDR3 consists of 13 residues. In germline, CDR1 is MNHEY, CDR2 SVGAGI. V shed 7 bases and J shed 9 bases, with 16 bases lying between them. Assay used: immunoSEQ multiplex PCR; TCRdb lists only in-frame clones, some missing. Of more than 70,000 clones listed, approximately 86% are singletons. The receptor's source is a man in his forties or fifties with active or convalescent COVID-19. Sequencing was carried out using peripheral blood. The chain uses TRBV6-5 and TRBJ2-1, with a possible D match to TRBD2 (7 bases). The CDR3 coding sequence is TGTGCCAGCATTGCGGGGGCCACGAGTGAGCAGTTCTTC. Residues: CASIAGATSEQFF.